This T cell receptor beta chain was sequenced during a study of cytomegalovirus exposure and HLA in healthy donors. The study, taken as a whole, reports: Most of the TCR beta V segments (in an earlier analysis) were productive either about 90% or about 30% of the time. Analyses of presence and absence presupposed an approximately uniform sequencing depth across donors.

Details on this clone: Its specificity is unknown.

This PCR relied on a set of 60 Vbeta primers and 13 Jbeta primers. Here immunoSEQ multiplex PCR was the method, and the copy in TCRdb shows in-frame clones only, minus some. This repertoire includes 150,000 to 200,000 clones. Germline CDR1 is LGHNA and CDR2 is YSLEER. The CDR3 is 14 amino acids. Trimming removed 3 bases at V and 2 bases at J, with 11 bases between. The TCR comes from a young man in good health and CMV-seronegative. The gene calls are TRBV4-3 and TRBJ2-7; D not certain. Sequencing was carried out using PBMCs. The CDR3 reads CASSQSRVTYEQYF. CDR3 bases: TGCGCCAGCAGCCAGTCCCGGGTAACCTACGAGCAGTACTTC.